These 18 T cell receptor beta chains were all obtained from the same sample, sequenced in a study of cytomegalovirus exposure and HLA in healthy donors. Primers: 60 Vbeta forward and 13 Jbeta reverse. Method: immunoSEQ multiplex PCR; TCRdb's copy keeps in-frame clones and lacks some. The profile shows 150,000 to 200,000 clones, 65% to 85% of them singletons. The sequencing input was PBMCs. Source of these receptors: a man aged 45-65 years in good health and CMV-seropositive.

The chain links TRBV30 to TRBJ1-5, with a tentative D call TRBD1 (5 bases). The CDR3 loop spans 14 amino acids. The germline V gene encodes CDR1 GTSNPN and CDR2 SVGIG (reference sequence). The V and J ends lost 4 bases and 8 bases respectively, with 18 bases between them. CDR3 in amino acids: CAWTPQDIREPQHF. CDR3 nucleotides: TGTGCCTGGACCCCGCAGGACATAAGGGAGCCCCAGCATTTT.

As DNA, the CDR3 is TGTGCCAGCAGCGCCTACAGGGACGCAAGTGGCTACACCTTC. Its translation: CASSAYRDASGYTF. The chain joins TRBV5-5 to TRBJ1-2, with D possibly TRBD1 on 6 matching bases. CDR1 is SGHKS and CDR2 is YYEKEE in the germline V gene (reference sequence). V was shortened by 4 bases and J by 7 bases, with 17 bases between the two germline ends. This CDR3 comprises 14 residues.

In its sample, this clone was seen once. The chain recombines TRBV9 with TRBJ2-2; 8 bases are shared with TRBD1. From germline, CDR1 is SGDLS and CDR2 YYNGEE. After removal of 4 bases from V and 4 bases from J, the junction contained 3 bases not matched to a gene. The CDR3 extends over 14 amino acids. This CDR3 is CASSFDRGTGELFF. Written as DNA, the CDR3 is TGTGCCAGCAGCTTCGACAGGGGCACCGGGGAGCTGTTTTTT.

J is TRBJ2-7 and V is TRBV13; possibly TRBD1 for D (5 bases). The CDR3 length is 14 residues. V lost 3 bases and J 3 bases, leaving 12 bases between the germline ends. The germline V gene has CDR1 PRHDT and CDR2 FYEKMQ (reference sequence). The CDR3 sequence is CASSFGLGDYEQYF. The CDR3 nucleotides read TGTGCCAGCAGCTTTGGGTTAGGGGACTACGAGCAGTACTTC.

This clone appeared once. This chain uses TRBV7-2 with TRBJ1-5; 7 bases map to TRBD1. Germline V CDR1 and CDR2: SGHTA, FQGNSA. The CDR3 is 15 residues long. V was pared by 5 bases and J by 3 bases, with 7 bases of the junction left unmatched. The chain's CDR3 is CASSATGWDNQPQHF. In nucleotides, the CDR3 is TGTGCCAGCAGCGCGACAGGGTGGGACAATCAGCCCCAGCATTTT.

The chain recombines TRBV19 with TRBJ2-2; a weak D match, TRBD2 (5 bases). Trimming took 5 bases from V and 5 from J, leaving 15 bases between them. Germline V gives CDR1 LNHDA, CDR2 SQIVND (reference sequence). The CDR3 consists of 15 residues. The CDR3 reads CASSLWERRTGELFF. The CDR3 region has the DNA TGTGCCAGTAGTTTGTGGGAGAGGAGAACCGGGGAGCTGTTTTTT.

This clone occurred once. This chain connects TRBV19 to TRBJ2-1; 10 bases are a match to TRBD2. There are 15 residues in the CDR3. Trimming cost V 4 bases and J 7 bases; bases outside gene matches: 7. The V gene's germline CDR1 is LNHDA and CDR2 SQIVND (reference sequence). CDR3 nucleotides: TGTGCCAGTAGTACGTTAGCGGGAGGTCGGAATGAGCAGTTCTTC. Translated, it gives CASSTLAGGRNEQFF.

CDR3 sequence (DNA): TGTGCCAGCAGTTACTTGCCAGGCTCGTACGAGCAGTACTTC. It specifies CASSYLPGSYEQYF. The rearrangement links TRBV6-5 to TRBJ2-7; D is uncertain. Germline lookup yields CDR1 MNHEY and CDR2 SVGAGI. Trimming stripped 1 base from V and 4 bases from J, with 11 bases between. CDR3 length: 14 residues.

The chain joins TRBV27 to TRBJ1-2; 10 nucleotides align to TRBD1. This CDR3 spans 17 amino acids. The trim removed 5 bases at V and 4 bases at J, leaving 13 bases unmatched. Germline lookup yields CDR1 MNHEY and CDR2 SMNVEV (reference sequence). The CDR3 DNA reads TGTGCCAGCAGTCCTTATAGGGGGACAGGGGCAGGCTATGGCTACACCTTC. Amino acids: CASSPYRGTGAGYGYTF.

The chain's CDR3 is CASSSPNGGGELFF. The CDR3 bases are TGTGCCAGCAGCTCCCCCAACGGGGGAGGGGAGCTGTTTTTT. The chain couples TRBV7-9 to TRBJ2-2; tentatively, D is TRBD2 (6 bases). V gave up 4 bases and J gave up 8 bases, with 14 bases separating them. The CDR3 is 14 residues long. The germline gives CDR1 SEHNR, CDR2 FQNEAQ (reference sequence).

The V call is TRBV6-1, the J call TRBJ2-3; possible D gene TRBD1, 6 bases. Trimming took off 2 bases at V and 6 bases at J, with 15 bases between the two ends. The CDR3 is 15 residues long. CDR1 is MNHNS and CDR2 is SASEGT in the germline V gene. CDR3 residues: CASSESTGKDDTQYF. CDR3 DNA: TGTGCCAGCAGTGAATCAACAGGGAAGGATGATACGCAGTATTTT.

The V and J genes are TRBV29-1 and TRBJ2-7; the match to TRBD2 covers 12 bases. Germline lookup yields CDR1 SQVTM and CDR2 ANQGSEA. The CDR3 is 14 residues long. The ends lost 1 base at V and 5 bases at J; junction bases unmatched: 3. CDR3 sequence: CSVEASGRANEQYF. In nucleotides, the CDR3 is TGCAGCGTTGAAGCTAGCGGGAGGGCTAACGAGCAGTACTTC.

About this clone: The same CDR3 can be traced to other DNA sequences in this sample. The chain joins TRBV18 to TRBJ2-1, with D maybe TRBD1 (5 bases). The CDR3 extends over 13 amino acids. With 3 bases removed from V and 3 bases from J, the gap between germline ends came to 6 bases. CDR1 and CDR2 from the germline V gene are KGHSH and LQKENI. CDR3 amino acids: CASSPDSYNEQFF. DNA of the CDR3: TGTGCCAGCTCACCCGACAGCTACAATGAGCAGTTCTTC.

The genes are TRBV6-4 and TRBJ2-1, with 9 bases that match TRBD1. Germline V lookup: CDR1 MRHNA, CDR2 SNTAGT. V shed 6 bases, J shed 4 bases, and the junction held 4 bases outside the gene matches. The CDR3 loop spans 14 amino acids. The CDR3 region has the DNA TGTGCCAGCAGCCCGGGACAGGGTTACAATGAGCAGTTCTTC. Translated, it gives CASSPGQGYNEQFF.

The chain has TRBV27 and TRBJ2-2, with D possibly being TRBD1 (6 bases). CDR3 size: 17 residues. V shed 6 bases and J shed 2 bases, with 19 bases lying between them. CDR1 and CDR2 from the germline V gene are MNHEY and SMNVEV (reference sequence). DNA for the CDR3: TGTGCCAGCAGCCGAGGATCGGGACAACTCAACACCGGGGAGCTGTTTTTT. Its protein is CASSRGSGQLNTGELFF.

The rearrangement uses TRBV6-5 and TRBJ2-7, with D possibly TRBD1 on 6 matching bases. Trimming left V 5 bases short and J 1 base short, with 12 bases between. The CDR3 extends over 14 amino acids. CDR1 is MNHEY, CDR2 SVGAGI, per germline. The CDR3 region has the DNA TGTGCCAGCAGTCGGACAGCATCTTCCTACGAGCAGTACTTC. Its translation: CASSRTASSYEQYF.

This clone appeared a few times. This chain joins TRBV9 and TRBJ1-1; D gene uncertain. This CDR3 contains 13 residues. Trimming took off 4 bases at V and 7 bases at J, with 14 bases between the two ends. CDR1 and CDR2 (germline): SGDLS, YYNGEE. The CDR3 sequence is CASSPRGGIEAFF. CDR3 in DNA: TGTGCCAGCAGCCCCCGCGGCGGAATTGAAGCTTTCTTT.

CDR3 protein: CASSGQSPAGELFF. The CDR3 DNA is TGTGCCAGCAGTGGACAGTCCCCCGCCGGGGAGCTGTTTTTT. The V and J genes are TRBV2 and TRBJ2-2; perhaps TRBD1 as D (5 bases). Germline-derived CDR1 and CDR2 are SNHLY and FYNNEI. The CDR3 length is 14 residues. Trimming took 4 bases from V and 6 from J, leaving 12 bases between them.